The clone carrying this T cell receptor beta chain was counted between two and nine times. The antigen is undetermined. The sample carries other DNA sequences with the same CDR3. Though probably carrying unrecorded immune exposures, donors were nominally healthy at sampling. This specimen comes from a study of cytomegalovirus exposure and HLA in healthy donors. The J segment lost 1 base and the V segment lost 4 bases, leaving 6 bases of the junction unmatched. This CDR3 comprises 16 residues. Germline CDR1 and CDR2: SGHRS and YFSETQ. Study findings and constraints: Researchers catalogued approximately 170 TCR beta chains as cytomegalovirus-associated.

PCR primers comprised 60 Vbeta and 13 Jbeta primers. Measured with immunoSEQ multiplex PCR; TCRdb has only the in-frame clones, and not every one. In the table there are about 140,000 clones, around 80% of which are singletons. This sequence originates from a middle-aged man in good health and CMV-seropositive. The chain recombines TRBV5-1 with TRBJ2-2; 8 bases line up with TRBD1. Specimen: PBMCs. The CDR3 coding sequence is TGCGCCAGCAGCCTTCGACAGGGGCAGAACACCGGGGAGCTGTTTTTT. Translating gives CASSLRQGQNTGELFF.